The 16 T cell receptor beta chains presented below share a single source sample, sequenced in a study of read filtering for tumor transcriptome and immune sequencing. From approximately 430 ng of RNA, a library with molecular barcoded alpha/delta and beta/gamma adaptors was made. One entry per CDR3 protein, called by TCRdb with MiXCR from the reads. The sample records more than 100,000 distinct CDR3 sequences, under 15% being singletons. The sequencing input was a population of CD138-negative cells sorted from bone marrow. These receptors all stem from a donor over 35 with multiple myeloma.

This clonotype was observed a few times. This chain connects TRBV30 to TRBJ2-2; 11 bases fit TRBD2. Unmatched junction bases numbered 4, after V lost 0 bases and J lost 7 bases. Germline-derived CDR1 and CDR2 are GTSNPN and SVGIG (reference sequence). The CDR3 runs to 15 residues. In nucleotides, the CDR3 is TGTGCCTGGAGTGTATTGGGGACTAGCGGCGGGGAGCTGTTTTTT. It yields the protein CAWSVLGTSGGELFF.

As concerns this clonotype: Just one base apart from a much larger clone, this may be a read error. The V gene is TRBV11-1, the J gene TRBJ2-7; D may correspond to TRBD1 or TRBD2 (7 bases each). The CDR3 totals 17 residues. Trimming took 6 bases from V and 10 from J, leaving 31 bases between them. Germline V CDR1 and CDR2: SGHAT, FQDESV (reference sequence). The CDR3 DNA sequence: TGTGCCAGCAGGCTCAGACAGGGCACGGAAGGCGGGAGACCCCAGTACTTC. Its translation: CASRLRQGTEGGRPQYF.

This clonotype showed up many times. The chain uses TRBV10-3 and TRBJ1-2; D unclear. The ends were cut back, 2 bases at V and 5 bases at J, with 9 bases in the middle. CDR3 length: 13 amino acids. The germline V gene encodes CDR1 ENHRY and CDR2 SYGVKD. The CDR3, as DNA: TGTGCCATCAGTGAGGCGCCTGAGTATGGCTACACCTTC. Translating gives CAISEAPEYGYTF.

This clonotype was observed many times. The gene calls are TRBV12-3 or TRBV12-4 and TRBJ2-3; 7 bases are shared with TRBD2. This CDR3 has 12 residues. V lost 7 bases, J lost 10 bases, and 8 bases stayed unmatched. Here the CDR3 reads CASTPGGAPQYF. The CDR3, as DNA: TGTGCCAGCACCCCGGGGGGTGCCCCGCAGTATTTT.

This clonotype has a handful of counts. The junction and the germline gene differ at one end; a read error may be behind it. This chain uses TRBV20-1 with TRBJ2-7; possible D gene TRBD2, 7 bases. The germline CDR1 and CDR2 sequences are DFQATT and SNEGSKA (reference sequence). This CDR3 comprises 16 residues. CDR3 in DNA: TGCAGTGCTGGAGATCTTAGGGGGGGCAAGTCCTACGAGCAGTACTTC. Translation: CSAGDLRGGKSYEQYF.

This clonotype was found many times. This sequence joins TRBV24-1 and TRBJ2-1; D is possibly TRBD2 (6 bases). Trimming took 5 bases from V and 0 from J, leaving 10 bases between them. CDR3 size: 15 residues. Germline values: CDR1 KGHDR, CDR2 SFDVKD. CDR3 sequence: CATSGGTLSYNEQFF. The CDR3 nucleotides are TGTGCCACCAGTGGGGGGACTCTCTCCTACAATGAGCAGTTCTTC.

This clonotype was counted at least ten times. This sequence joins TRBV5-5 and TRBJ1-5; weak D call: TRBD1 (6 bases). In germline, CDR1 is SGHKS, CDR2 YYEKEE (reference sequence). Trimming shortened V by 0 bases and J by 7 bases, and 14 bases separated the two germline ends. The CDR3 is 15 amino acids. This chain's CDR3 is CASSLARGRVQPQHF. Written as DNA, the CDR3 is TGTGCCAGCAGCTTGGCCAGGGGAAGGGTACAGCCCCAGCATTTT.

Note on this clonotype: This likely came from a read error, as a far larger clone is one base away. The CDR3 does not end in the conserved phenylalanine or tryptophan, so this is likely a read error. The rearrangement joins TRBV7-3 to TRBJ2-1; 7 bases align to TRBD2. The CDR3 consists of 16 residues. The germline V gene has CDR1 SGHTA and CDR2 FQGTGA. V shed 1 base and J 3 bases; nucleotides not matched to a gene: 6. The CDR3 protein is CASSLRERDVYNEQFS. The DNA of the CDR3 is TGTGCCAGCAGCTTAAGAGAGCGGGACGTCTACAATGAGCAGTTCTCC.

Concerning this clonotype: With a much larger clone just one base away, this may be a read error. The final CDR3 position lacks the conserved phenylalanine or tryptophan, pointing to a likely read error. The J gene is TRBJ1-1, the V gene TRBV12-3 or TRBV12-4; 8 bases match TRBD1. CDR3 length: 14 amino acids. V was clipped by 3 bases and J by 8 bases; unmatched bases: 8. The CDR3 is CASSFNRGAVEAFL. The CDR3 DNA sequence: TGTGCCAGCAGTTTCAACAGGGGGGCCGTGGAAGCTTTCCTT.

This clonotype has a count of ten or more. V gene TRBV4-2 combines with J gene TRBJ1-1, with 7 bases lining up with TRBD1. The V gene's germline CDR1 is LGHNA and CDR2 YNFKEQ. V shed 3 bases, J shed 10 bases, and the junction held 8 bases outside the gene matches. The CDR3 contains 13 residues. The CDR3 protein is CASSQDTGATAFF. The CDR3 nucleotides are TGTGCCAGCAGCCAGGATACAGGGGCAACAGCTTTCTTT.

Turning to this clonotype: A read error may be the cause here, since a much bigger clone is one base away. The chain joins TRBV19 to TRBJ1-4; D not certain. Germline V gene sequence: CDR1 LNHDA, CDR2 SQIVND (reference sequence). This CDR3 has 15 residues. CDR3 nucleotide sequence: TGTGCCAGTAGTATAGATACCTTCCGAGCGGAAAAACGGTTTTTT. It yields the protein CASSIDTFRAEKRFF.

This clonotype was seen many times. The chain recombines TRBV29-1 with TRBJ2-3, with 8 bases that match TRBD1. V shed 7 bases, J shed 3 bases, and the junction held 9 bases outside the gene matches. The germline V gene encodes CDR1 SQVTM and CDR2 ANQGSEA. The CDR3 runs to 14 residues. The chain's CDR3 is CSGRQGKRTDTQYF. In DNA form, the CDR3 reads TGCAGCGGAAGACAGGGGAAGAGGACAGATACGCAGTATTTT.

This clonotype was recorded many times. V gene TRBV7-8 combines with J gene TRBJ2-1, with 7 bases lining up with TRBD2. V lost 5 bases, J lost 10 bases, and 5 bases stayed unmatched. Looked up from germline, CDR1 is SGHVS and CDR2 is FQNEAQ. This CDR3 region has 12 residues. The CDR3 bases are TGTGCCAGCAGCCTTGGACTAGGCGAGCAGTTCTTC. It translates to CASSLGLGEQFF. The full variable domain, in which reference TRBV7-8 and TRBJ2-1 provide the parts outside the CDR3, is GAGVSQSPRYKVAKRGQDVALRCDPISGHVSLFWYQQALGQGPEFLTYFQNEAQLDKSGLPSDRFFAERPEGSVSTLKIQRTQQEDSAVYLCASSLGLGEQFFGPGTRLTVL.

This clonotype was observed at least ten times. This chain uses TRBV27 with TRBJ2-2; D gene uncertain. CDR1 and CDR2 (germline): MNHEY, SMNVEV (reference sequence). The V gene lost 2 bases and the J gene lost 6 bases, with 7 bases spanning the gap. This CDR3 comprises 13 residues. The CDR3 is CASSLRRAGELFF. CDR3 DNA: TGTGCCAGCAGTTTAAGACGGGCCGGGGAGCTGTTTTTT.

As to this clonotype: An end of the junction differs from the germline gene, which may be a read error. The chain couples TRBV5-1 to TRBJ2-7; D is undetermined. CDR1 is SGHRS and CDR2 is YFSETQ in the germline V gene. This CDR3 is built from 12 residues. CDR3: CASTGSFGEQCF. As DNA, the CDR3 is TGCGCCAGCACCGGGTCGTTTGGTGAGCAGTGCTTC.

CDR3 amino acids: CASSFSRADYGYTF. CDR3 DNA: TGTGCCAGCAGTTTCTCCAGGGCTGACTATGGCTACACCTTC. The J gene is TRBJ1-2, the V gene TRBV12-3 or TRBV12-4; D is perhaps TRBD1 (5 bases). The CDR3 runs 14 residues. V was shortened by 3 bases and J by 3 bases, with 11 bases between the two germline ends.